These 26 T cell receptor beta chains share one sample of origin, sequenced in a study of T-cell reconstitution after alpha-beta-depleted transplantation in children. A TCRbeta library incorporating unique molecular identifiers was prepared. TCRdb used MiXCR to reprocess the PCR reads, holding one entry per CDR3 protein. The table lists 380,000 or so distinct CDR3 sequences, 10% to 15% of them singletons. The sequences come from PBMCs, collected from the stem cell graft. The receptors come from a human donor who donated a stem cell graft to a child with Fanconi anemia.

The sample holds many counts of this clonotype. The chain combines TRBV7-6 with TRBJ2-5; maybe TRBD2 (6 bases). V gave up 5 bases and J gave up 4 bases, with 14 bases separating them. The germline V gene has CDR1 SGHVS and CDR2 FNYEAQ. The CDR3 has 14 amino acids. The CDR3 loop is CASSGSGLRETQYF. In nucleotides, the CDR3 is TGTGCCAGCAGCGGCTCGGGACTTAGAGAGACCCAGTACTTC. The full variable domain, rest sourced from reference TRBV7-6 and TRBJ2-5, is GAGVSQSPRYKVTKRGQDVALRCDPISGHVSLYWYRQALGQGPEFLTYFNYEAQQDKSGLPNDRFSAERPEGSISTLTIQRTEQRDSAMYRCASSGSGLRETQYFGPGTRLLVL.

This clonotype was picked up many times. The chain joins TRBV5-1 to TRBJ1-2, with D uncertain. The CDR3 spans 14 residues. CDR1 and CDR2 (germline): SGHRS, YFSETQ. Trimming pared 0 bases from V and 0 bases from J, leaving 6 bases between. CDR3: CASSLESPNYGYTF. As DNA, the CDR3 is TGCGCCAGCAGCTTGGAATCCCCTAACTATGGCTACACCTTC.

This chain links TRBV5-1 with TRBJ2-1, with D hard to call. This CDR3 is built from 12 residues. Between the trimmed V and J ends, which lost 6 bases and 10 bases, there was a span of 14 bases. Looked up from germline, CDR1 is SGHRS and CDR2 is YFSETQ. The CDR3 sequence is CASTEPEGEQFF. CDR3 coding DNA: TGCGCCAGCACCGAACCAGAAGGGGAGCAGTTCTTC.

The J gene is TRBJ2-5, the V gene TRBV12-3 or TRBV12-4, with 8 bases matching TRBD2. Losses at the gene ends were 2 bases for V and 5 bases for J; bases not matched to a gene: 7. The CDR3 consists of 15 residues. The CDR3 sequence: CASSLSGGHRETQYF. The CDR3 DNA is TGTGCCAGCAGTTTATCGGGGGGGCATCGGGAGACCCAGTACTTC.

In its sample, this clonotype was seen a few times. The chain has TRBV6-2 or TRBV6-3 and TRBJ1-3; a weak D match, TRBD1 (5 bases). V gave up 0 bases and J gave up 3 bases, with 9 bases separating them. This CDR3 is built from 15 residues. The germline CDR1 and CDR2 sequences are MNHEY and SVGEGT. The CDR3 is CASSYSGTRGNTIYF. The CDR3 coding sequence is TGTGCCAGCAGTTACTCCGGGACGCGTGGAAACACCATATATTTT.

This clonotype was observed many times. The chain has TRBV9 and TRBJ2-3; maybe TRBD1 (6 bases). In germline, CDR1 is SGDLS, CDR2 YYNGEE. Trimming shortened V by 0 bases and J by 0 bases, and 11 bases separated the two germline ends. This CDR3 spans 16 amino acids. The CDR3 protein is CASSVAGTPSTDTQYF. In DNA form, the CDR3 reads TGTGCCAGCAGCGTAGCAGGGACACCGAGCACAGATACGCAGTATTTT.

This clonotype was picked up a small number of times. V gene TRBV12-3 or TRBV12-4 combines with J gene TRBJ1-1; D not resolved. There are 14 residues in the CDR3. The V end was cut by 3 bases, the J end by 0 bases, with 8 bases between. CDR3 in DNA: TGTGCCAGCAGTTTCTTCCGGATGAACACTGAAGCTTTCTTT. Encoded protein: CASSFFRMNTEAFF.

The chain employs TRBV19 and TRBJ2-5, with D possibly being TRBD1 (6 bases). The CDR3 has 13 amino acids. Between the trimmed V and J ends, which lost 7 bases and 14 bases, there was a span of 23 bases. Per germline, CDR1 LNHDA and CDR2 SQIVND (reference sequence). The CDR3 sequence is CASTEWDNSAVYF. The CDR3 DNA is TGTGCCAGTACCGAGTGGGACAATTCCGCGGTCTACTTC. The variable domain in full, completed from reference TRBV19 and TRBJ2-5, reads DGGITQSPKYLFRKEGQNVTLSCEQNLNHDAMYWYRQDPGQGLRLIYYSQIVNDFQKGDIAEGYSVSREKKESFPLTVTSAQKNPTAFYLCASTEWDNSAVYFGPGTRLLVL.

The sample holds many counts of this clonotype. The chain carries TRBV7-2 and TRBJ1-1; D gene unclear. From germline, CDR1 is SGHTA and CDR2 FQGNSA. CDR3 size: 14 residues. Trimming left V 2 bases short and J 4 bases short, with 11 bases between. CDR3 bases: TGTGCCAGCAGCTTAAAAACTGTTGTCACTGAAGCTTTCTTT. Translated, it gives CASSLKTVVTEAFF.

This clonotype was seen ten or more times. CDR3 in DNA: TGTGCCAGCTCTGTGACAGGGGAAGCTGAAGCTTTCTTT. Translating gives CASSVTGEAEAFF. The chain carries TRBV6-5 and TRBJ1-1, with 8 bases fitting TRBD1. Germline CDR1 is MNHEY and CDR2 is SVGAGI. V was clipped by 8 bases and J by 6 bases; unmatched bases: 8. The length of the CDR3 is 13 residues.

This clonotype came up many times. The chain combines TRBV3-1 with TRBJ2-5, with 7 positions matching TRBD1. This CDR3 spans 15 amino acids. Looked up from germline, CDR1 is LGHDT and CDR2 is YNNKEL (reference sequence). V lost 0 bases, J lost 2 bases, and 3 bases stayed unmatched. This CDR3 reads CASSQDPGQQETQYF. The CDR3 bases are TGTGCCAGCAGCCAAGATCCGGGACAGCAAGAGACCCAGTACTTC.

The chain couples TRBV4-3 to TRBJ1-1; D possibly corresponds to TRBD1 (5 bases). Germline-derived CDR1 and CDR2 are LGHNA and YSLEER. The CDR3 length is 15 residues. V was pared by 0 bases and J by 5 bases, with 13 bases between. The CDR3 spells CASSQDFGAKTEAFF. Written as DNA, the CDR3 is TGCGCCAGCAGCCAAGATTTTGGGGCGAAAACTGAAGCTTTCTTT.

This clonotype has a count of ten or more. The chain joins TRBV7-9 to TRBJ2-2; D possibly matches TRBD1 or TRBD2 (6 bases each). The germline V gene encodes CDR1 SEHNR and CDR2 FQNEAQ (reference sequence). The V gene lost 1 base and the J gene lost 7 bases, with 19 bases spanning the gap. The CDR3 runs to 17 residues. CDR3 region: CASSLGIGGAKDGELFF. As DNA, the CDR3 is TGTGCCAGCAGCTTAGGGATCGGGGGCGCGAAGGACGGGGAGCTGTTTTTT.

This clonotype was detected many times. V is TRBV7-9 and J is TRBJ2-7; weak D call: TRBD1 (5 bases). The CDR3 spans 14 residues. The ends were cut back, 3 bases at V and 4 bases at J, with 13 bases in the middle. The germline V gene encodes CDR1 SEHNR and CDR2 FQNEAQ (reference sequence). Written as DNA, the CDR3 is TGTGCCAGCAGCTTGTCCGACAGATCGTACGAGCAGTACTTC. This gives the protein CASSLSDRSYEQYF.

The table lists this clonotype with many counts. This sequence joins TRBV7-9 and TRBJ1-1, with D possibly TRBD1 on 5 matching bases. The V end lost 8 bases, the J end lost 4 bases, and 8 bases lay between the germline ends. CDR3 length: 11 residues. CDR1 is SEHNR, CDR2 FQNEAQ, per germline (reference sequence). The CDR3 reads CASGQGTEAFF. The CDR3 nucleotides read TGTGCCAGCGGGCAGGGCACTGAAGCTTTCTTT.

This clonotype was seen only a few times. The V gene is TRBV24-1, the J gene TRBJ1-2; no reliable D call. This CDR3 contains 14 residues. The germline gives CDR1 KGHDR, CDR2 SFDVKD. Trimming took off 7 bases at V and 2 bases at J, with 13 bases between the two ends. This chain's CDR3 is CATRAEPTNYGYTF. CDR3 coding DNA: TGTGCCACCAGGGCGGAACCAACCAACTATGGCTACACCTTC.

This chain joins TRBV20-1 and TRBJ2-1; TRBD2 agrees at 14 bases. The CDR3 has 15 amino acids. Trimming cost V 1 base and J 7 bases; bases outside gene matches: 3. Per the germline V gene, CDR1 is DFQATT and CDR2 is SNEGSKA (reference sequence). CDR3 DNA: TGCAGTGCTAGAGGACTAGCGGGGGGGAGGAATGAGCAGTTCTTC. Amino acids: CSARGLAGGRNEQFF.

The rearrangement uses TRBV6-5 and TRBJ2-1; D gene uncertain. The CDR3 sequence is 12 residues long. V dropped 5 bases and J dropped 10 bases, with 12 bases sitting between them. Germline CDR1 reads MNHEY; CDR2 reads SVGAGI. Here the CDR3 DNA reads TGTGCCAGCAGTACCTCCGTGACGGAGCAGTTCTTC. Residues: CASSTSVTEQFF.

This clonotype has more than one count but fewer than ten. The chain has TRBV12-3 or TRBV12-4 and TRBJ1-1, with TRBD1 matching over 10 bases. V dropped 5 bases and J dropped 6; count of bases not matched to a gene: 6. CDR3 length equals 14 residues. CDR3 bases: TGTGCCAGCAGTCTGGGGACAGGGGCTTCTGAAGCTTTCTTT. This encodes CASSLGTGASEAFF.

The V gene is TRBV12-3 or TRBV12-4, the J gene TRBJ2-7; perhaps D is TRBD1 or TRBD2 (6 bases each). Trimming shortened V by 2 bases and J by 7 bases, and 18 bases separated the two germline ends. The CDR3 has 15 amino acids. In nucleotides, the CDR3 is TGTGCCAGCAGTTTACCCTCCTCAGGGGCGGGGGAGCAGTACTTC. Residues: CASSLPSSGAGEQYF.

This clonotype was observed many times. This chain uses TRBV20-1 with TRBJ2-1; 11 positions match TRBD2. CDR1 is DFQATT, CDR2 SNEGSKA, per germline (reference sequence). This CDR3 contains 15 residues. Trimming took 2 bases from V and 10 from J; bases not matched to a gene: 10. DNA of the CDR3: TGCAGTGCTAGAACCCCCCTCCTAGCGGGGGGCGAGCAGTTCTTC. Its protein is CSARTPLLAGGEQFF.

The chain combines TRBV20-1 with TRBJ2-5, with D possibly called TRBD1 or TRBD2 (5 bases each). From germline, CDR1 is DFQATT and CDR2 SNEGSKA (reference sequence). CDR3 length: 14 amino acids. Trimming left V 4 bases short and J 6 bases short, with 18 bases between. CDR3 residues: CSATKDSGRKTQYF. CDR3 in DNA: TGCAGTGCTACGAAAGACAGCGGACGAAAGACCCAGTACTTC.

There are a few counts of this clonotype. This sequence joins TRBV6-2 or TRBV6-3 and TRBJ2-5; D is possibly TRBD1 (5 bases). Germline values: CDR1 MNHEY, CDR2 SVGEGT. The CDR3 totals 15 residues. Trimming removed 6 bases at V and 5 bases at J, with 19 bases between. The CDR3 bases are TGTGCCAGCAGACGGACAAGTGGAGCCTGGGAGACCCAGTACTTC. This sequence encodes CASRRTSGAWETQYF.

The chain couples TRBV3-1 to TRBJ2-7; D is perhaps TRBD2 (5 bases). The CDR3 has 13 residues. Trimming cost V 1 base and J 7 bases, with 11 bases left between them. Germline-derived CDR1 and CDR2 are LGHDT and YNNKEL (reference sequence). The CDR3 DNA reads as TGTGCCAGCAGCCAAGGAGGCTCGGGAGAGCAGTACTTC. Translation: CASSQGGSGEQYF.

This clonotype has ten or more counts. This sequence joins TRBV4-3 and TRBJ1-2; D is possibly TRBD1 (6 bases). Trimming removed 0 bases from V and 4 bases from J, with 12 bases in between. CDR1 and CDR2 from the germline V gene are LGHNA and YSLEER. The CDR3 contains 15 residues. The CDR3 bases are TGCGCCAGCAGCCAAGATTTGACAGGCAGCTATGGCTACACCTTC. It specifies CASSQDLTGSYGYTF.

The CDR3: CSVAWGYGETQYF. Written as DNA, the CDR3 is TGCAGCGTTGCTTGGGGGTATGGGGAGACCCAGTACTTC. J is TRBJ2-5 and V is TRBV29-1, with D perhaps matching TRBD1 or TRBD2 (5 bases each). The CDR3 sequence is 13 residues long. Looked up from germline, CDR1 is SQVTM and CDR2 is ANQGSEA. V lost 4 bases and J lost 5, with 14 bases in between.